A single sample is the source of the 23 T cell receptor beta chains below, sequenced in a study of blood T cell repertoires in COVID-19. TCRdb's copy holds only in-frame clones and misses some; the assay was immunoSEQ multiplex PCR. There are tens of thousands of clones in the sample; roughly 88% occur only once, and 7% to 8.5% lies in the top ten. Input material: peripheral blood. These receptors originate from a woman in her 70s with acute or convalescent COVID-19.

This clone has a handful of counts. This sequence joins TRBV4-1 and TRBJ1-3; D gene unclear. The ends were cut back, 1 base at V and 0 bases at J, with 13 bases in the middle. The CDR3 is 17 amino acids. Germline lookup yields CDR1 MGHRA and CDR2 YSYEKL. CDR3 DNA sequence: TGCGCCAGCAGCCAAGGAGCGGCCAGAAGCTCTGGAAACACCATATATTTT. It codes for CASSQGAARSSGNTIYF.

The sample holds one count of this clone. The CDR3 DNA reads as TGTGCCAGCAGCTTTCTGACTAGCGGGTTCACCATCTCCTACAATGAGCAGTTCTTC. It translates to CASSFLTSGFTISYNEQFF. This sequence joins TRBV7-2 and TRBJ2-1, with 10 bases that match TRBD2. V shed 3 bases, J shed 0 bases, and the junction held 11 bases outside the gene matches. In germline, CDR1 is SGHTA, CDR2 FQGNSA. The CDR3 runs to 19 residues.

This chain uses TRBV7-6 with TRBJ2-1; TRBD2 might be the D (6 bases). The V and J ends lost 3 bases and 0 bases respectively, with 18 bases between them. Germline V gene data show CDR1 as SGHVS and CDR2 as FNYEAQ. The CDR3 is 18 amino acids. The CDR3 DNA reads TGTGCCAGCAGCTTTGATGTGGCGGGAACTAACTCCTACAATGAGCAGTTCTTC. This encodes CASSFDVAGTNSYNEQFF. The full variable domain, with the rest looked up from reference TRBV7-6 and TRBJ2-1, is GAGVSQSPRYKVTKRGQDVALRCDPISGHVSLYWYRQALGQGPEFLTYFNYEAQQDKSGLPNDRFSAERPEGSISTLTIQRTEQRDSAMYRCASSFDVAGTNSYNEQFFGPGTRLTVL.

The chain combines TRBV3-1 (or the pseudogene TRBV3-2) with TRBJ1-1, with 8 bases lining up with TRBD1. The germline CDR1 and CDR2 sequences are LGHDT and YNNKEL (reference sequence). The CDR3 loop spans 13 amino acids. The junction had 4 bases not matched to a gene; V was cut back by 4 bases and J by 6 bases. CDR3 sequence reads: CASSLQGGSEAFF. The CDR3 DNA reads TGTGCCAGCAGCCTACAGGGGGGCTCTGAAGCTTTCTTT.

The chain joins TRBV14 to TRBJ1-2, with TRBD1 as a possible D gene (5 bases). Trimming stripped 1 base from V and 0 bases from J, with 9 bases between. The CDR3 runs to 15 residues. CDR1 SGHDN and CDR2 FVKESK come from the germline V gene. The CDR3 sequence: CASSQGTHSNYGYTF. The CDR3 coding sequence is TGTGCCAGCAGCCAAGGGACACATTCTAACTATGGCTACACCTTC.

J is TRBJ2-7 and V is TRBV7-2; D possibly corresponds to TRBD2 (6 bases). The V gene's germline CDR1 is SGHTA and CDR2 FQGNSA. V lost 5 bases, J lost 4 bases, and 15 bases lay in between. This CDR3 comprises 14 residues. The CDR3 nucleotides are TGTGCCAGCAGCCTAGAGGCGGGGTTATACGAGCAGTACTTC. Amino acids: CASSLEAGLYEQYF.

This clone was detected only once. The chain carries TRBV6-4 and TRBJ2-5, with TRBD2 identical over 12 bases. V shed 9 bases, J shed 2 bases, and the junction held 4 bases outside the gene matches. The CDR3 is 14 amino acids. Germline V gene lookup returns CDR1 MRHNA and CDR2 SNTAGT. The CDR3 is CARPSGGVQETQYF. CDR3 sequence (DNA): TGTGCCAGACCTAGCGGGGGGGTACAAGAGACCCAGTACTTC.

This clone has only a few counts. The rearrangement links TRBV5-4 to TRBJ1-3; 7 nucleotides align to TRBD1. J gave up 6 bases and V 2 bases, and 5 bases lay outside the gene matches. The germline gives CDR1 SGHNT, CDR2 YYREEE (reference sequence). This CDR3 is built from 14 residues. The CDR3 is CASSLKGALNTIYF. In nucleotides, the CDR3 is TGTGCCAGCAGCTTAAAGGGGGCTTTAAACACCATATATTTT.

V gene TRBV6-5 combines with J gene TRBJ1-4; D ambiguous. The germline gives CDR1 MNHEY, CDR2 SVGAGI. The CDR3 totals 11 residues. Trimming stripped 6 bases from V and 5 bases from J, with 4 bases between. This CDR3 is CASSQNEKLFF. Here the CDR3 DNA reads TGTGCCAGCAGCCAAAATGAAAAACTGTTTTTT.

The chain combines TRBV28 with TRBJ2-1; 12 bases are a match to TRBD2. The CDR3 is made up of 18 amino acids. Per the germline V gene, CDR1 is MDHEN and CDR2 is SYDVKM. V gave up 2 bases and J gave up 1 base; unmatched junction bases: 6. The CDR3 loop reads CASSLASGRGGSYNEQFF. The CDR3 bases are TGTGCCAGCAGTTTAGCTAGCGGGAGGGGGGGTTCCTACAATGAGCAGTTCTTC. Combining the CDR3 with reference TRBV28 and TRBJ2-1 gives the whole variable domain DVKVTQSSRYLVKRTGEKVFLECVQDMDHENMFWYRQDPGLGLRLIYFSYDVKMKEKGDIPEGYSVSREKKERFSLILESASTNQTSMYLCASSLASGRGGSYNEQFFGPGTRLTVL.

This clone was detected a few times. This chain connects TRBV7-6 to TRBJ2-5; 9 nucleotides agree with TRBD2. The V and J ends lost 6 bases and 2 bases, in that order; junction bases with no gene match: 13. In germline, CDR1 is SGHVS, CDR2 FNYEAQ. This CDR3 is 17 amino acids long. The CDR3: CASSRGGASGKQETQYF. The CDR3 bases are TGTGCCAGCAGTCGAGGGGGGGCTAGCGGGAAACAAGAGACCCAGTACTTC. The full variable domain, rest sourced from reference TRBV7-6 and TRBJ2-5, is GAGVSQSPRYKVTKRGQDVALRCDPISGHVSLYWYRQALGQGPEFLTYFNYEAQQDKSGLPNDRFSAERPEGSISTLTIQRTEQRDSAMYRCASSRGGASGKQETQYFGPGTRLLVL.

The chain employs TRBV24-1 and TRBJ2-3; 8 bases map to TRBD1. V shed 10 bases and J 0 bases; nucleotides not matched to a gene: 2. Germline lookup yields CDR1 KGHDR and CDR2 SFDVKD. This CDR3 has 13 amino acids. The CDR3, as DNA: TGTGCCACGACAGGGGCTAGCACAGATACGCAGTATTTT. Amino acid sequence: CATTGASTDTQYF.

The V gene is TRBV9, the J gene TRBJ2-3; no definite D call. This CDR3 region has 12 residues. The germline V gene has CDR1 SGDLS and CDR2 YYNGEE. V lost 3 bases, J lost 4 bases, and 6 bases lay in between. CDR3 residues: CASSATSDTQYF. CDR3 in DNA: TGTGCCAGCAGCGCAACATCAGATACGCAGTATTTT.

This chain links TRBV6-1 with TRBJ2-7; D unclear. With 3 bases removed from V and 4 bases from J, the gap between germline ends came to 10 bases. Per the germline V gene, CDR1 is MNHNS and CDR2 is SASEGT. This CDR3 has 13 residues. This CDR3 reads CASSDLQLYEQYF. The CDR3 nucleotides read TGTGCCAGCAGTGACCTACAGTTATACGAGCAGTACTTC.

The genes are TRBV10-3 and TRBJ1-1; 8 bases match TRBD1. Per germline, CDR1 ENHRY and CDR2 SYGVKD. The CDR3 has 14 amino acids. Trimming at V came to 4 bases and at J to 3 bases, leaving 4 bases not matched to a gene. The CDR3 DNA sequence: TGTGCCATCAGTGGGACAGGGACTCACACTGAAGCTTTCTTT. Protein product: CAISGTGTHTEAFF.

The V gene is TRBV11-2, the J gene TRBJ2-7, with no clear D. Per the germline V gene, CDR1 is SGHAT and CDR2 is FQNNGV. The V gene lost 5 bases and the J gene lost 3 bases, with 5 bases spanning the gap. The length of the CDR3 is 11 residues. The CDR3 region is CASSPGYEQYF. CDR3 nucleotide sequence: TGTGCCAGCAGCCCGGGCTACGAGCAGTACTTC.

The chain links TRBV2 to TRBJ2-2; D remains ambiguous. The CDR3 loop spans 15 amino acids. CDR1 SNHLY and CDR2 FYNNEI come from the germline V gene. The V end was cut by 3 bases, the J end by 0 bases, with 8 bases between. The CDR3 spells CASSDQTPNTGELFF. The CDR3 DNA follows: TGTGCCAGCAGTGACCAGACTCCGAACACCGGGGAGCTGTTTTTT.

CDR3 nucleotides: TGTGCCAGCACCCAGACGCCGACACCTGAAGCTTTCTTT. It encodes CASTQTPTPEAFF. This chain joins TRBV7-9 and TRBJ1-1; D gene ambiguous. Per germline, CDR1 SEHNR and CDR2 FQNEAQ (reference sequence). CDR3 length equals 13 residues. Trimming shortened V by 7 bases and J by 6 bases, and 15 bases separated the two germline ends. The full variable domain, rest sourced from reference TRBV7-9 and TRBJ1-1, is DTGVSQNPRHKITKRGQNVTFRCDPISEHNRLYWYRQTLGQGPEFLTYFQNEAQLEKSRLLSDRFSAERPKGSFSTLEIQRTEQGDSAMYLCASTQTPTPEAFFGQGTRLTVV.

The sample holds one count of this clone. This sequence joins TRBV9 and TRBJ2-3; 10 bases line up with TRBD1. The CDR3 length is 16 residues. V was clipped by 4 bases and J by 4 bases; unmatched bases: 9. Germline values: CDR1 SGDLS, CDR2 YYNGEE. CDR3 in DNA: TGTGCCAGCAGCCCCCGAGGGACAGGGGTTCCAGATACGCAGTATTTT. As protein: CASSPRGTGVPDTQYF. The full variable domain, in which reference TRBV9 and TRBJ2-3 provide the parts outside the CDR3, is DSGVTQTPKHLITATGQRVTLRCSPRSGDLSVYWYQQSLDQGLQFLIQYYNGEERAKGNILERFSAQQFPDLHSELNLSSLELGDSALYFCASSPRGTGVPDTQYFGPGTRLTVL.

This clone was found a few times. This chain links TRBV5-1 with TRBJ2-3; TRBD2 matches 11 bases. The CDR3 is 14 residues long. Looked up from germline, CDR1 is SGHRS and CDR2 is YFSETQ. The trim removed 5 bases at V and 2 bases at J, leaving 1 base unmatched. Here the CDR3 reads CASRLAGVTDTQYF. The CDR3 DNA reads TGCGCCAGCAGACTAGCGGGAGTCACAGATACGCAGTATTTT.

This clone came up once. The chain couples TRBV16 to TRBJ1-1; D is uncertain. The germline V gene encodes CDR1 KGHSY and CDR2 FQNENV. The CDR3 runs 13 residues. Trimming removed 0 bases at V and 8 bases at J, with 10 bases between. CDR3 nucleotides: TGTGCCAGCAGCCAATCTGAGGCGCGGGAAGCTTTCTTT. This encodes CASSQSEAREAFF.

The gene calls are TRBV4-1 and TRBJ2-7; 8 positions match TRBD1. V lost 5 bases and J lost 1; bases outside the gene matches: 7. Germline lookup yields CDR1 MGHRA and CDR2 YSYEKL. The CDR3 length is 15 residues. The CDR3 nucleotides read TGCGCCAGCAGCATCGGGACAGGAGGATCCTACGAGCAGTACTTC. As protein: CASSIGTGGSYEQYF.

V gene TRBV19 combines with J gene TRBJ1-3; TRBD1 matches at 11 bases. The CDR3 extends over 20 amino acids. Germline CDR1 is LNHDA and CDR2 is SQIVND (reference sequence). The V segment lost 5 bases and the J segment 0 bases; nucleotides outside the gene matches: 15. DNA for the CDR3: TGTGCCAGTAGTGGGGTTTTTGGACAGGGGGCCGCCAGCTCTGGAAACACCATATATTTT. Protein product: CASSGVFGQGAASSGNTIYF. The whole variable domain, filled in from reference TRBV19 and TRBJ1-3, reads DGGITQSPKYLFRKEGQNVTLSCEQNLNHDAMYWYRQDPGQGLRLIYYSQIVNDFQKGDIAEGYSVSREKKESFPLTVTSAQKNPTAFYLCASSGVFGQGAASSGNTIYFGEGSWLTVV.